This record concerns one TCR beta chain sequence. The antigen is not known. Expressed TCRB transcripts were sequenced because the entire RNA isolate underwent reverse transcription. Clones were sequenced by immunoSEQ multiplex PCR, and TCRdb holds only the in-frame ones, with some missing. The sample comprises roughly 330,000 clones, roughly 11% of which are singletons, and 0.015% to 0.02% rests with the top ten. This entry is derived from a study of beta chain features in type 1 diabetes. Study context: Analysis included about 110 million sorted cells drawn from all samples. Findings and caveats of the study: Naive, central memory and Treg TCRB repertoires appeared more alike in patients than in healthy donors.

The CDR3 totals 13 residues. The germline gives CDR1 SGHRS, CDR2 YFSETQ. Between the trimmed V and J ends, which lost 3 bases and 4 bases, there was a span of 9 bases. The TCR originated in a woman in her 30s in good health. Sequencing was carried out using naive CD4+ T cells from blood. The V gene is TRBV5-1, the J gene TRBJ2-3; a weak D match, TRBD1 (6 bases). For the CDR3, the DNA is TGCGCCAGCAGCTCACAGGGCCCAGATACGCAGTATTTT. This codes for CASSSQGPDTQYF. The full variable domain, in which reference TRBV5-1 and TRBJ2-3 provide the parts outside the CDR3, is KAGVTQTPRYLIKTRGQQVTLSCSPISGHRSVSWYQQTPGQGLQFLFEYFSETQRNKGNFPGRFSGRQFSNSRSEMNVSTLELGDSALYLCASSSQGPDTQYFGPGTRLTVL.